A selection of T cell receptor beta chains follows, all from one sample in a study of cytomegalovirus exposure and HLA in healthy donors. The repertoire was sequenced with immunoSEQ multiplex PCR; TCRdb's copy has only in-frame clones and lacks some. The table shows around 99,000 clones, with around 73% occurring only once. The sequencing input was PBMCs. The receptors come from a man aged 25-45 years in good health and CMV-seronegative. CDR3s include the opening cysteine and the closing phenylalanine or tryptophan. D genes are given only for firm matches. The size field is filled for only some rows; it gives once, few, many or a size class.

V: TRBV9
D: TRBD1
size: .
J: TRBJ2-3
DNA: TGTGCCAGCAGCACCTACAGGGGCCGGGGAGATACGCAGTATTTT
CDR3: CASSTYRGRGDTQYF

V: TRBV9
D: TRBD1
size: few
J: TRBJ2-5
DNA: TGTGCCAGCAGCGTAGGTCAGGGGGTAGAGACCCAGTACTTC
CDR3: CASSVGQGVETQYF

V: TRBV5-4
D: TRBD1
size: .
J: TRBJ2-6
DNA: TGTGCCAGCAGCCCCAGGACAGGGGGCGGCTCTGGGGCCAACGTCCTGACTTTC
CDR3: CASSPRTGGGSGANVLTF

V: TRBV10-3
D: .
size: .
J: TRBJ2-2
DNA: TGTGCCATCAGTGAGTCGGGGGGTCCTACTAACACCGGGGAGCTGTTTTTT
CDR3: CAISESGGPTNTGELFF

V: TRBV7-8
D: TRBD1
size: few
J: TRBJ1-4
DNA: TGTGCCAGCAGCTCCAGGGGGCTCGCTAATGAAAAACTGTTTTTT
CDR3: CASSSRGLANEKLFF

V: TRBV12-5
D: TRBD2
size: .
J: TRBJ2-5
DNA: TGTGCTAGTGGTTTGCGGCGGACTAGCGGGAGACCCGCGCCCCAAGAGACCCAGTACTTC
CDR3: CASGLRRTSGRPAPQETQYF

V: TRBV5-1
D: .
size: .
J: TRBJ2-2
DNA: TGCGCCAGCTGGCAGAACACCGGGGAGCTGTTTTTT
CDR3: CASWQNTGELFF

V: TRBV19
D: .
size: .
J: TRBJ2-7
DNA: TGTGCCAGTAGTATAGACTACGGACTTCCCCCATACGAGCAGTACTTC
CDR3: CASSIDYGLPPYEQYF

V: TRBV6-4
D: TRBD1
size: .
J: TRBJ2-1
DNA: TGTGCCAGCAGTGCGGGACAGGAAAACAATGAGCAGTTCTTC
CDR3: CASSAGQENNEQFF

V: TRBV19
D: .
size: .
J: TRBJ1-5
DNA: TGTGCCAGTAGTACCTCTCAGGGCGGTGATCAGCCCCAGCATTTT
CDR3: CASSTSQGGDQPQHF

V: TRBV5-1
D: .
size: .
J: TRBJ1-1
DNA: TGCGCCAGCAGCTTGGGGACAGCCACTGAAGCTTTCTTT
CDR3: CASSLGTATEAFF

V: TRBV3-1/TRBV3-2
D: .
size: .
J: TRBJ2-7
DNA: TGTGCCAGCAGCCCGGAGCAGTACTTC
CDR3: CASSPEQYF

V: TRBV5-1
D: TRBD2
size: .
J: TRBJ2-5
DNA: TGCGCCAGCAGCTTGGCCCTTAGCGGGGTAGGGGAGACCCAGTACTTC
CDR3: CASSLALSGVGETQYF